The clone carrying this T cell receptor beta chain has a handful of counts. The antigen remains unidentified. The library protocol tagged individual cDNA molecules with unique molecular identifiers. TCRdb ran MiXCR on the 5' RACE reads and lists one entry per CDR3 protein. The sample consists of about 66,000 distinct CDR3 sequences, over 8% of them appearing once. CDR1 DFQATT and CDR2 SNEGSKA come from the germline V gene (reference sequence). The CDR3 spans 14 residues. Losses at the gene ends were 3 bases for V and 7 bases for J; bases not matched to a gene: 9. This sample was taken from a study of early T cells in non-severe SARS-CoV-2 infection. Study information: The authors sequenced bulk RNA from unsorted whole blood, leaving chains unpaired. Study-wide points: Reliance on VDJdb matching favored anti-spike CD8 responses; private and CD4 specificities were missed.

This rearrangement joins TRBV20-1 to TRBJ2-7, with 10 bases aligning to TRBD1. The sample was whole blood. The TCR was taken from an adult who was a healthcare worker with PCR-confirmed SARS-CoV-2 infection or an uninfected control (not recorded which). The CDR3 DNA sequence: TGCAGTGCTAGCATGACAGGGGGCTTTGGAGAGCAGTACTTC. Amino acids: CSASMTGGFGEQYF.